Presented here are 2 T cell receptor beta chains from one specimen sequenced in a study of blood T cell repertoires in COVID-19. The assay was immunoSEQ multiplex PCR, and TCRdb's table has in-frame clones only and misses some. The sample contains about 280,000 clones, 85% to 90% of which appear only once. Sequencing was performed on peripheral blood. The receptors were sampled from a human donor in a cohort sampled during active COVID-19.

The chain has TRBV6-5 and TRBJ2-7; 13 nucleotides match TRBD2. Germline CDR1 is MNHEY and CDR2 is SVGAGI. This CDR3 spans 14 amino acids. The ends lost 9 bases at V and 2 bases at J; junction bases unmatched: 4. The DNA for the CDR3 is TGTGCCAGTAGGACTAGCGGGGGTACCTACGAGCAGTACTTC. Its protein is CASRTSGGTYEQYF.

The chain combines TRBV6-5 with TRBJ2-7; 10 positions match TRBD1. Per germline, CDR1 MNHEY and CDR2 SVGAGI. Losses at the gene ends were 6 bases for V and 4 bases for J; bases not matched to a gene: 6. The CDR3 sequence is 14 residues long. DNA of the CDR3: TGTGCCAGCAGCCGACAGGGGGCTCGGTACGAGCAGTACTTC. Translated: CASSRQGARYEQYF.